This passage covers 9 T cell receptor beta chains from one sample sequenced in a study of TIL therapy for anti-PD-1-resistant metastatic lung cancer. This sample's time point: pre-treatment sample, taken before nivolumab and TIL therapy. The immunoSEQ assay was v3. The repertoire was sequenced with immunoSEQ multiplex PCR; TCRdb's copy has only in-frame clones and lacks some. The sample shows under 35,000 clones, 60% to 80% of them seen only once. Sequencing used blood, obtained at baseline. Source of these receptors: a woman between 25 and 85 years old with non-small cell lung cancer.

The chain employs TRBV5-1 and TRBJ1-1, with D possibly matching TRBD1 (6 bases). The ends were cut back, 7 bases at V and 0 bases at J, with 16 bases in the middle. The germline V gene has CDR1 SGHRS and CDR2 YFSETQ. The CDR3 runs to 15 residues. The chain's CDR3 is CASDKGGSMNTEAFF. The CDR3 nucleotides read TGCGCCAGCGATAAGGGGGGCTCTATGAACACTGAAGCTTTCTTT.

There are a few counts of this clone. The V and J genes are TRBV15 and TRBJ2-2; D unclear. Germline-derived CDR1 and CDR2 are LNHNV and YYDKDF (reference sequence). The CDR3 spans 14 residues. Trimming removed 0 bases from V and 6 bases from J, with 8 bases in between. The CDR3 region is CATSRDYSAGELFF. The DNA for the CDR3 is TGTGCCACCAGCAGAGATTACAGTGCCGGGGAGCTGTTTTTT. The full variable domain, with the rest looked up from reference TRBV15 and TRBJ2-2, is DAMVIQNPRYQVTQFGKPVTLSCSQTLNHNVMYWYQQKSSQAPKLLFHYYDKDFNNEADTPDNFQSRRPNTSFCFLDIRSPGLGDTAMYLCATSRDYSAGELFFGEGSRLTVL.

This clone has a single count. V and J are TRBV5-1 and TRBJ2-7; D possibly corresponds to TRBD2 (5 bases). The CDR3 has 14 amino acids. Trimming removed 3 bases from V and 3 bases from J, with 13 bases in between. The V gene's germline CDR1 is SGHRS and CDR2 YFSETQ. The CDR3 coding sequence is TGCGCCAGCAGCTCTGGCTTGAGGGACTACGAGCAGTACTTC. Translated, it gives CASSSGLRDYEQYF.

This chain uses TRBV6-1 with TRBJ2-5, with D perhaps matching TRBD2 (6 bases). The length of the CDR3 is 14 residues. Germline V gives CDR1 MNHNS, CDR2 SASEGT. The ends were cut back, 6 bases at V and 3 bases at J, with 14 bases in the middle. CDR3 in amino acids: CASRRSEGKETQYF. The DNA of the CDR3 is TGTGCCAGCAGGAGGTCGGAGGGGAAAGAGACCCAGTACTTC.

This clone came up once. The sample contains more than one DNA sequence encoding this CDR3. The chain links TRBV29-1 to TRBJ2-7; the D is unclear. CDR3 size: 14 residues. V was cut by 6 bases and J by 3 bases, with 18 bases left in between. CDR1 is SQVTM, CDR2 ANQGSEA, per germline. This CDR3 reads CSVADQKLLYEQYF. CDR3 coding DNA: TGCAGCGTAGCCGACCAAAAGCTGCTCTACGAGCAGTACTTC.

The V gene is TRBV5-6, the J gene TRBJ1-2; D gene uncertain. Trimming took off 1 base at V and 4 bases at J, with 14 bases between the two ends. The CDR3 loop spans 15 amino acids. Germline V gene sequence: CDR1 SGHDT, CDR2 YYEEEE. CDR3 residues: CASSLSGEDSYGYTF. CDR3 nucleotide sequence: TGTGCCAGCAGCTTGTCTGGGGAGGATAGCTATGGCTACACCTTC.

This sequence joins TRBV7-5 and TRBJ2-3; TRBD2, the D gene given by the table, was not confirmed from the DNA. TRBV7-5 represents a pseudogene. CDR3 size: 17 residues. CDR3 residues: CVRRILAGGPSTDTQYF. The CDR3 nucleotides are TGTGTCAGAAGAATACTAGCGGGAGGACCTAGCACAGATACGCAGTATTTT.

The V gene is TRBV11-2, the J gene TRBJ2-7, with D maybe TRBD2 (5 bases). This CDR3 is built from 13 residues. The germline V gene has CDR1 SGHAT and CDR2 FQNNGV. The V and J ends lost 3 bases and 6 bases respectively, with 12 bases between them. The CDR3 protein is CASSFGERAEQYF. Written as DNA, the CDR3 is TGTGCCAGCAGCTTCGGCGAGAGGGCCGAGCAGTACTTC.

This clone was detected only once. The chain carries TRBV5-8 and TRBJ2-2; D is unresolved. This CDR3 comprises 17 residues. V was clipped by 0 bases and J by 2 bases, with 14 bases between them. Germline CDR1 SGHTS, CDR2 YDEGEE. CDR3 DNA sequence: TGTGCCAGCAGCTTGGCATCATCGTCCGTAAACACCGGGGAGCTGTTTTTT. Residues: CASSLASSSVNTGELFF.